Listed below are T cell receptor beta chains from one sample, sequenced in a study of lymphopenia after photon versus proton radiotherapy. Repertoires were generated with immunoSEQ multiplex PCR, while TCRdb's copy carries only in-frame clones and drops some. The sample lists 65,000 to 85,000 clones; roughly 90% were seen once. The sequencing used peripheral blood, collected from a patient treated with photon-based radiotherapy. Receptors originate from a woman aged 35 to 49 with cholangiocarcinoma. Both conserved end residues are part of each CDR3. The D gene is left open where the match is weak. The listing skips clone size in some rows; elsewhere it reads once, few, many or a size class.

v_gene: TRBV5-6; abundance: NA; j_gene: TRBJ2-3; d_gene: NA; CDR3nt: TGTGCCAGCAGCTTGGTTACAGATACGCAGTATTTT; CDR3aa: CASSLVTDTQYF
v_gene: TRBV7-9; abundance: NA; j_gene: TRBJ1-1; d_gene: NA; CDR3nt: TGTGCCAGCAGCCCGCACGGGGACAAGAACACTGAAGCTTTCTTT; CDR3aa: CASSPHGDKNTEAFF
v_gene: TRBV11-3; abundance: NA; j_gene: TRBJ2-7; d_gene: NA; CDR3nt: TGTGCCAGCAGCCCTAACGGGGACAAAACCTACGAGCAGTACTTC; CDR3aa: CASSPNGDKTYEQYF
v_gene: TRBV5-4; abundance: NA; j_gene: TRBJ2-7; d_gene: NA; CDR3nt: TGTGCCAGCAGCTTGTCCGGGTCGTCCTACGAGCAGTACTTC; CDR3aa: CASSLSGSSYEQYF
v_gene: TRBV27; abundance: NA; j_gene: TRBJ2-3; d_gene: NA; CDR3nt: TGTGCCAGCAGTTTTCGAACGGGGGGACACACAGATACGCAGTATTTT; CDR3aa: CASSFRTGGHTDTQYF
v_gene: TRBV19; abundance: NA; j_gene: TRBJ1-1; d_gene: NA; CDR3nt: TGTGCCAGTAGTACCAGGATGAACACTGAAGCTTTCTTT; CDR3aa: CASSTRMNTEAFF
v_gene: TRBV7-2; abundance: NA; j_gene: TRBJ1-2; d_gene: TRBD1; CDR3nt: TGTGCCAGCAGCGCGACGGGACAGTTAGGCTACACCTTC; CDR3aa: CASSATGQLGYTF
v_gene: TRBV30; abundance: NA; j_gene: TRBJ1-1; d_gene: NA; CDR3nt: TGTGCCTGGAGTAGGGGTTCTGAAGCTTTCTTT; CDR3aa: CAWSRGSEAFF
v_gene: TRBV9; abundance: NA; j_gene: TRBJ2-7; d_gene: NA; CDR3nt: TGTGCCAGCAGTCCCCAAGGGAACTCCTACGAGCAGTACTTC; CDR3aa: CASSPQGNSYEQYF
v_gene: TRBV19; abundance: NA; j_gene: TRBJ1-6; d_gene: NA; CDR3nt: TGTGCCAGTAGTACACAGGACAGATCATATAATTCACCCCTCCACTTT; CDR3aa: CASSTQDRSYNSPLHF
v_gene: TRBV6-5; abundance: NA; j_gene: TRBJ2-7; d_gene: NA; CDR3nt: TGTGCCAGCAGTTACTCTACAGGCTCAACCTACGAGCAGTACTTC; CDR3aa: CASSYSTGSTYEQYF
v_gene: TRBV15; abundance: NA; j_gene: TRBJ1-6; d_gene: NA; CDR3nt: TGTGCCACCAGCAGGGATAGGTATAATTCACCCCTCCACTTT; CDR3aa: CATSRDRYNSPLHF
v_gene: TRBV5-6; abundance: once; j_gene: TRBJ2-5; d_gene: TRBD1; CDR3nt: TGTGCCAGCAGCTTGCGACAGGGAGAGACCCAGTACTTC; CDR3aa: CASSLRQGETQYF
v_gene: TRBV19; abundance: NA; j_gene: TRBJ1-1; d_gene: NA; CDR3nt: TGTGCCAGTAGTAAGCAGGGAGTAGAGAACACTGAAGCTTTCTTT; CDR3aa: CASSKQGVENTEAFF
v_gene: TRBV4-2; abundance: NA; j_gene: TRBJ1-6; d_gene: NA; CDR3nt: TGTGCCAGCAGCCCGGAGTTTCGTGGATCACCCCTCCACTTT; CDR3aa: CASSPEFRGSPLHF
v_gene: TRBV2; abundance: NA; j_gene: TRBJ2-7; d_gene: NA; CDR3nt: TGTGCCAGCAGTGGGAGCAGGGGCCTAGGTAGTGAGTACTTC; CDR3aa: CASSGSRGLGSEYF
v_gene: TRBV10-2; abundance: NA; j_gene: TRBJ1-6; d_gene: NA; CDR3nt: TGCGCCAGCGGGGGTGGAGTGGACCTCCACTTT; CDR3aa: CASGGGVDLHF
v_gene: TRBV30; abundance: NA; j_gene: TRBJ1-6; d_gene: NA; CDR3nt: TGTGCCTGGAGTGTACTGTCGGCAGGGGTTTCACCCCTCCACTTT; CDR3aa: CAWSVLSAGVSPLHF
v_gene: TRBV5-1; abundance: NA; j_gene: TRBJ2-6; d_gene: NA; CDR3nt: TGCGCCAGCAGCTTGATGTGGGGCTCTGGGGCCAACGTCCTGACTTTC; CDR3aa: CASSLMWGSGANVLTF
v_gene: TRBV7-9; abundance: NA; j_gene: TRBJ2-1; d_gene: NA; CDR3nt: TGTGCCAGCAGCGTCCGGGTGGTGGGTGAGCAGTTCTTC; CDR3aa: CASSVRVVGEQFF
v_gene: TRBV15; abundance: NA; j_gene: TRBJ1-1; d_gene: NA; CDR3nt: TGTGCCACCAGCAGAGTGGCGACAGTCACTGAAGCTTTCTTT; CDR3aa: CATSRVATVTEAFF
v_gene: TRBV19; abundance: NA; j_gene: TRBJ2-2; d_gene: NA; CDR3nt: TGTGCCAGTACCAGGAGGTATGAGACCGGGGAGCTGTTTTTT; CDR3aa: CASTRRYETGELFF
v_gene: TRBV5-8; abundance: NA; j_gene: TRBJ2-7; d_gene: NA; CDR3nt: TGTGCCAGCAGCTTGGACGGGCCAGAGGTTACCTACGAGCAGTACTTC; CDR3aa: CASSLDGPEVTYEQYF
v_gene: TRBV7-2; abundance: NA; j_gene: TRBJ1-2; d_gene: TRBD1; CDR3nt: TGTGCCAGCAGCCTCGGTCAGGGGGCCTATGGCTACACCTTC; CDR3aa: CASSLGQGAYGYTF
v_gene: TRBV11-2; abundance: NA; j_gene: TRBJ1-6; d_gene: TRBD1; CDR3nt: TGTGCCAGCAGCCGCCGGACAGGCTCCGGGAATTCACCCCTCCACTTT; CDR3aa: CASSRRTGSGNSPLHF
v_gene: TRBV9; abundance: NA; j_gene: TRBJ1-1; d_gene: NA; CDR3nt: TGTGCCAGCAGCTCCGGGGCGGAAGTTAGGACTGAAGCTTTCTTT; CDR3aa: CASSSGAEVRTEAFF
v_gene: TRBV28; abundance: NA; j_gene: TRBJ2-1; d_gene: TRBD2; CDR3nt: TGTGCCAGCAGTTTGTCAGGAGCGGGAGGGGTCTACAATGAGCAGTTCTTC; CDR3aa: CASSLSGAGGVYNEQFF
v_gene: TRBV19; abundance: NA; j_gene: TRBJ1-2; d_gene: NA; CDR3nt: TGTGCCAGTAGTGGTGGACTGTATGCGGGGGGCTACACCTTC; CDR3aa: CASSGGLYAGGYTF
v_gene: TRBV6-6; abundance: NA; j_gene: TRBJ2-1; d_gene: TRBD2; CDR3nt: TGTGCCAGCACCGGAAGCGGGAGGGATCACAATGAGCAGTTCTTC; CDR3aa: CASTGSGRDHNEQFF
v_gene: TRBV28; abundance: NA; j_gene: TRBJ2-7; d_gene: NA; CDR3nt: TGTGCCAGCAGCCCAGACAGCTCCTACGAGCAGTACTTC; CDR3aa: CASSPDSSYEQYF
v_gene: TRBV6-6; abundance: NA; j_gene: TRBJ2-7; d_gene: NA; CDR3nt: TGTGCCAGCAGTTACTCTGAGAGTTACGAGCAGTACTTC; CDR3aa: CASSYSESYEQYF
v_gene: TRBV6-5; abundance: NA; j_gene: TRBJ1-6; d_gene: NA; CDR3nt: TGTGCCAGCAGACTCAGGGCGCGGAATTCACCCCTCCACTTT; CDR3aa: CASRLRARNSPLHF
v_gene: TRBV28; abundance: NA; j_gene: TRBJ2-2; d_gene: NA; CDR3nt: TGTGCCAGCAGTTTACTACCCCTAGGCGCCGGGGAGCTGTTTTTT; CDR3aa: CASSLLPLGAGELFF
v_gene: TRBV19; abundance: NA; j_gene: TRBJ2-7; d_gene: NA; CDR3nt: TGTGCCAGTAGGTGGGGGGTAACCTACGAGCAGTACTTC; CDR3aa: CASRWGVTYEQYF
v_gene: TRBV6-1; abundance: NA; j_gene: TRBJ2-2; d_gene: NA; CDR3nt: TGTGCCAGCAGTGAACAGTCGAACACCGGGGAGCTGTTTTTT; CDR3aa: CASSEQSNTGELFF
v_gene: TRBV4-1; abundance: NA; j_gene: TRBJ1-5; d_gene: TRBD1; CDR3nt: TGCGCCAGCACCCAAGACGGGACAGGGTTACAGCCCCAGCATTTT; CDR3aa: CASTQDGTGLQPQHF
v_gene: TRBV9; abundance: NA; j_gene: TRBJ1-4; d_gene: TRBD1; CDR3nt: TGTGCCAGCACCGCCGGACAGGGCACAACTAATGAAAAACTGTTTTTT; CDR3aa: CASTAGQGTTNEKLFF
v_gene: TRBV4-3; abundance: NA; j_gene: TRBJ2-5; d_gene: NA; CDR3nt: TGCGCCAGCAGCCAAGGAAAAGGATACCAAGAGACCCAGTACTTC; CDR3aa: CASSQGKGYQETQYF
v_gene: TRBV19; abundance: once; j_gene: TRBJ2-2; d_gene: NA; CDR3nt: TGTGCCAGTAGTAGGGGGCTCGACACCGGGGAGCTGTTTTTT; CDR3aa: CASSRGLDTGELFF
v_gene: TRBV29-1; abundance: NA; j_gene: TRBJ2-5; d_gene: TRBD2; CDR3nt: TGCAGCGTTGAAATATGGGCTAGCGGGAGTAGGGAGACCCAGTACTTC; CDR3aa: CSVEIWASGSRETQYF